A single sample gave rise to the 26 T cell receptor beta chains below, sequenced in a study of blood T cell repertoires in COVID-19. Generated by immunoSEQ multiplex PCR, the TCRdb table keeps only in-frame clones and is missing some. The sample has just over 75,000 clones; about 85% are singletons. The sequencing input was peripheral blood. The receptor set was obtained from a man aged 60 to 69 with active or convalescent COVID-19.

The chain joins TRBV27 to TRBJ1-5; 8 bases line up with TRBD1. Germline CDR1 reads MNHEY; CDR2 reads SMNVEV (reference sequence). V lost 2 bases and J lost 3; bases outside the gene matches: 3. The CDR3 sequence is 15 residues long. The CDR3 DNA sequence: TGTGCCAGCAGTTTAGGGACAGGTATCAATCAGCCCCAGCATTTT. This gives the protein CASSLGTGINQPQHF.

The rearrangement uses TRBV6-2 or TRBV6-3 and TRBJ2-4, with TRBD2 identical over 14 bases. V shed 2 bases and J 0 bases; nucleotides not matched to a gene: 6. CDR3 length: 19 residues. Germline V CDR1 and CDR2: MNHEY, SVGEGT. CDR3 sequence: CASSYPGLAGALAKNIQYF. The CDR3 coding sequence is TGTGCCAGCAGTTACCCGGGACTAGCGGGGGCCTTAGCCAAAAACATTCAGTACTTC.

On this clone: The junction departs from germline at one end; a sequencing error may be responsible. This sequence joins TRBV4-3 and TRBJ2-7; 8 bases are shared with TRBD2. The germline V gene has CDR1 LGHNA and CDR2 YSLEER. The CDR3 runs to 15 residues. The CDR3 protein is CASSQDIVRGAPLHF. In DNA form, the CDR3 reads TGCGCCAGCAGCCAAGATATAGTGCGGGGGGCCCCCCTGCACTTC.

The rearrangement joins TRBV29-1 to TRBJ2-3; 11 nucleotides line up with TRBD2. The J segment lost 3 bases and the V segment lost 3 bases, leaving 2 bases of the junction unmatched. The CDR3 runs 14 residues. Germline loops: CDR1 SQVTM, CDR2 ANQGSEA. The CDR3 nucleotides read TGCAGCGTTGAGCGACTAGCGGGGACAGATACGCAGTATTTT. Protein product: CSVERLAGTDTQYF.

As DNA, the CDR3 is TGTGCCATCAGTGAGGGCCGCTATCAGCCCCAGCATTTT. Amino acid sequence: CAISEGRYQPQHF. J is TRBJ1-5 and V is TRBV10-3, with D unclear. Germline V gene data show CDR1 as ENHRY and CDR2 as SYGVKD. V was shortened by 2 bases and J by 5 bases, with 7 bases between the two germline ends. The CDR3 length is 13 residues.

In this sample, this clone turned up a few times. The V call is TRBV2, the J call TRBJ2-1, with a weak D call TRBD2 (6 bases). The CDR3 has 14 residues. Trimming stripped 2 bases from V and 9 bases from J, with 14 bases between. Germline loops: CDR1 SNHLY, CDR2 FYNNEI. The CDR3 sequence: CASSEIAGMVEQFF. CDR3 sequence (DNA): TGTGCCAGCAGTGAAATCGCGGGGATGGTTGAGCAGTTCTTC.

This clone was observed a few times. The gene calls are TRBV12-2 and TRBJ1-3; the table's D call of TRBD1 was not tested on the DNA. TRBV12-2 is a known pseudogene. The CDR3 has 15 residues. As DNA, the CDR3 is TGTGCAAGTCGCTCCCGGACAGGGGATGGAAACACCATATATTTT. This gives the protein CASRSRTGDGNTIYF.

The J gene is TRBJ2-3, the V gene TRBV19; 10 bases map to TRBD1. The CDR3 sequence is 15 residues long. Germline lookup yields CDR1 LNHDA and CDR2 SQIVND (reference sequence). After removal of 4 bases from V and 3 bases from J, the junction contained 4 bases not matched to a gene. This CDR3 reads CASSTRDRGTDTQYF. Written as DNA, the CDR3 is TGTGCCAGTAGTACCCGGGACAGGGGAACAGATACGCAGTATTTT.

The chain uses TRBV6-1 and TRBJ2-3; TRBD1 aligns across 7 bases. Germline values: CDR1 MNHNS, CDR2 SASEGT. Trimming removed 2 bases from V and 0 bases from J; junction bases left unmatched: 8. This CDR3 is 17 amino acids long. The CDR3 is CASSELTGAPSTDTQYF. CDR3 coding DNA: TGTGCCAGCAGTGAACTAACAGGGGCCCCTAGCACAGATACGCAGTATTTT.

The J gene is TRBJ1-2, the V gene TRBV2; D possibly corresponds to TRBD1 (5 bases). Trimming stripped 7 bases from V and 0 bases from J, with 15 bases between. Germline values: CDR1 SNHLY, CDR2 FYNNEI. The CDR3 spans 15 residues. CDR3 residues: CASKVTGLANYGYTF. For the CDR3, the DNA is TGTGCCAGCAAGGTCACAGGCCTAGCTAACTATGGCTACACCTTC. Looking up the rest from reference TRBV2 and TRBJ1-2 gives the full variable domain: EPEVTQTPSHQVTQMGQEVILRCVPISNHLYFYWYRQILGQKVEFLVSFYNNEISEKSEIFDDQFSVERPDGSNFTLKIRSTKLEDSAMYFCASKVTGLANYGYTFGSGTRLTVV.

The gene calls are TRBV6-5 and TRBJ2-1, with 9 bases identical to TRBD1. Germline trimming cut 2 bases from V and 8 bases from J; bases unmatched to any gene: 10. The germline gives CDR1 MNHEY, CDR2 SVGAGI. CDR3 length: 16 residues. CDR3 sequence (DNA): TGTGCCAGCAGTTACATGAGGGGACAGGGTAATTATGAGCAGTTCTTC. This translates into CASSYMRGQGNYEQFF.

The chain joins TRBV7-2 to TRBJ1-4; D possibly corresponds to TRBD1 (6 bases). V was shortened by 5 bases and J by 4 bases, with 11 bases between the two germline ends. The CDR3 totals 14 residues. Germline V gene sequence: CDR1 SGHTA, CDR2 FQGNSA. In DNA, the CDR3 is TGTGCCAGCAGCCAGGACAGATATAATGAAAAACTGTTTTTT. This translates into CASSQDRYNEKLFF. Based on the CDR3 plus reference TRBV7-2 and TRBJ1-4, the full variable domain is GAGVSQSPSNKVTEKGKDVELRCDPISGHTALYWYRQSLGQGLEFLIYFQGNSAPDKSGLPSDRFSAERTGGSVSTLTIQRTQQEDSAVYLCASSQDRYNEKLFFGSGTQLSVL.

V gene TRBV18 combines with J gene TRBJ1-4, with D unresolved. The V and J ends lost 0 bases and 3 bases respectively, with 8 bases between them. The CDR3 has 15 residues. Germline CDR1 reads KGHSH; CDR2 reads LQKENI. CDR3 residues: CASSPPRDANEKLFF. Here the CDR3 DNA reads TGTGCCAGCTCACCACCGAGGGATGCTAATGAAAAACTGTTTTTT.

This chain joins TRBV6-5 and TRBJ1-1; TRBD1 agrees at 8 bases. The V and J ends lost 6 bases and 7 bases, in that order; junction bases with no gene match: 4. The CDR3 spans 12 residues. CDR1 is MNHEY and CDR2 is SVGAGI in the germline V gene. CDR3 region: CASSQQGDEAFF. The CDR3 DNA sequence: TGTGCCAGCAGCCAACAGGGGGATGAAGCTTTCTTT.

The chain joins TRBV5-6 to TRBJ1-1, with a weak D call TRBD1 (5 bases). This CDR3 has 15 residues. Germline V CDR1 and CDR2: SGHDT, YYEEEE. V was cut by 1 base and J by 0 bases, with 10 bases left in between. CDR3 sequence reads: CASSLWGRMNTEAFF. The CDR3 region has the DNA TGTGCCAGCAGCTTGTGGGGCAGGATGAACACTGAAGCTTTCTTT. Looking up the rest from reference TRBV5-6 and TRBJ1-1 gives the full variable domain: DAGVTQSPTHLIKTRGQQVTLRCSPKSGHDTVSWYQQALGQGPQFIFQYYEEEERQRGNFPDRFSGHQFPNYSSELNVNALLLGDSALYLCASSLWGRMNTEAFFGQGTRLTVV.

J is TRBJ1-4 and V is TRBV9; TRBD1 agrees at 8 bases. The CDR3 contains 12 residues. The V gene's germline CDR1 is SGDLS and CDR2 YYNGEE. J was trimmed by 5 bases and V by 9 bases; bases with no gene match: 3. The CDR3 region is CATTGENEKLFF. CDR3 in DNA: TGTGCCACGACAGGGGAGAATGAAAAACTGTTTTTT.

The rearrangement uses TRBV29-1 and TRBJ2-5; D might be TRBD2 (6 bases). The CDR3 has 10 amino acids. CDR1 is SQVTM and CDR2 is ANQGSEA in the germline V gene. The V gene lost 7 bases and the J gene lost 4 bases, with 7 bases spanning the gap. CDR3 in amino acids: CSGGAETQYF. The CDR3 coding sequence is TGCAGCGGCGGGGCAGAGACCCAGTACTTC.

At least ten counts were recorded for this clone. V and J are TRBV7-2 and TRBJ1-1, with D possibly being TRBD1 (6 bases). Per germline, CDR1 SGHTA and CDR2 FQGNSA. This CDR3 has 15 amino acids. The germline V and J ends were trimmed by 4 bases and 1 base, with 13 bases remaining between them. The CDR3 sequence is CASSSQGGGNTEAFF. The CDR3 DNA is TGTGCCAGCAGCTCCCAGGGAGGGGGGAACACTGAAGCTTTCTTT.

The rearrangement uses TRBV27 and TRBJ2-7; tentative D call: TRBD2 (5 bases). CDR1 MNHEY and CDR2 SMNVEV come from the germline V gene (reference sequence). Trimming stripped 3 bases from V and 0 bases from J, with 9 bases between. This CDR3 contains 14 residues. CDR3: CASSFIGSSYEQYF. CDR3 nucleotide sequence: TGTGCCAGCAGTTTTATAGGGAGCTCCTACGAGCAGTACTTC.

This chain joins TRBV6-2 or TRBV6-3 and TRBJ2-2, with D possibly matching TRBD1 (6 bases). Germline assignment: CDR1 MNHEY and CDR2 SVGEGT. This CDR3 is built from 16 residues. V lost 0 bases and J lost 2, with 10 bases in between. DNA for the CDR3: TGTGCCAGCAGTTACTCCCACAGGGACAACACCGGGGAGCTGTTTTTT. Protein product: CASSYSHRDNTGELFF.

V and J are TRBV5-4 and TRBJ2-7, with D possibly TRBD1 on 5 matching bases. Germline V lookup: CDR1 SGHNT, CDR2 YYREEE (reference sequence). V dropped 0 bases and J dropped 2 bases, with 9 bases sitting between them. This CDR3 is built from 14 residues. The CDR3 DNA reads TGTGCCAGCAGCTTGGCAGGGATCCCCTACGAGCAGTACTTC. Translation gives CASSLAGIPYEQYF.

The chain carries TRBV7-2 and TRBJ1-2, with D uncertain. This CDR3 spans 13 amino acids. V dropped 5 bases and J dropped 7 bases, with 14 bases sitting between them. Germline V gives CDR1 SGHTA, CDR2 FQGNSA. The CDR3 is CASSPGRNSGYTF. In DNA, the CDR3 is TGTGCCAGCAGCCCGGGTCGGAATTCTGGCTACACCTTC.

The chain uses TRBV29-1 and TRBJ1-2; a possible D gene is TRBD1 (5 bases). The germline V gene encodes CDR1 SQVTM and CDR2 ANQGSEA. The V and J ends lost 4 bases and 10 bases respectively, with 13 bases between them. There are 11 residues in the CDR3. This chain's CDR3 is CSVGGGASYTF. The DNA of the CDR3 is TGCAGCGTTGGGGGGGGTGCGTCCTACACCTTC.

V is TRBV7-6 and J is TRBJ1-1; 8 bases line up with TRBD1. Germline V gives CDR1 SGHVS, CDR2 FNYEAQ. The CDR3 spans 15 residues. Trimming cost V 1 base and J 5 bases; bases outside gene matches: 6. CDR3 protein: CASSLGTGILTEAFF. Written as DNA, the CDR3 is TGTGCCAGCAGCTTAGGGACAGGGATTCTTACTGAAGCTTTCTTT. The full variable domain, in which reference TRBV7-6 and TRBJ1-1 provide the parts outside the CDR3, is GAGVSQSPRYKVTKRGQDVALRCDPISGHVSLYWYRQALGQGPEFLTYFNYEAQQDKSGLPNDRFSAERPEGSISTLTIQRTEQRDSAMYRCASSLGTGILTEAFFGQGTRLTVV.

This chain uses TRBV7-9 with TRBJ1-1, with 8 bases matching TRBD1. The length of the CDR3 is 16 residues. Germline V gene lookup returns CDR1 SEHNR and CDR2 FQNEAQ (reference sequence). Trimming at V came to 5 bases and at J to 10 bases, leaving 18 bases not matched to a gene. CDR3 nucleotide sequence: TGTGCCAGCAGCGAAGCCGGTGGACAGGGACTGTCTTCAGCTTTCTTT. Translation: CASSEAGGQGLSSAFF.

V gene TRBV5-5 combines with J gene TRBJ2-5; maybe TRBD1 (6 bases). In germline, CDR1 is SGHKS, CDR2 YYEKEE (reference sequence). V shed 0 bases and J shed 3 bases, with 12 bases lying between them. This CDR3 has 15 residues. The CDR3 region is CASSLGPGTKETQYF. The CDR3, as DNA: TGTGCCAGCAGCTTGGGTCCCGGGACAAAAGAGACCCAGTACTTC.